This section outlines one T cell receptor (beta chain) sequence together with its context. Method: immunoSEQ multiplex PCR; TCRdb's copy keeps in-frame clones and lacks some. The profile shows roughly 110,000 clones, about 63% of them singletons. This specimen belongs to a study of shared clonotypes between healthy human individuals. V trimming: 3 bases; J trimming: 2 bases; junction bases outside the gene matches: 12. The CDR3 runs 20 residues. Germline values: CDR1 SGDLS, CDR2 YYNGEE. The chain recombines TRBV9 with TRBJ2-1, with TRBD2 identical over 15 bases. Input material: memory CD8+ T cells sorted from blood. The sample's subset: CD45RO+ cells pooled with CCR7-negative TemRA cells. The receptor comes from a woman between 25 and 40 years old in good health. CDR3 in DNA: TGTGCCAGCAGCGCTCGAGGGACTAGCGGGAGGACAGGGGCCTACAATGAGCAGTTCTTC. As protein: CASSARGTSGRTGAYNEQFF.